What follows are 26 T cell receptor beta chains derived from one specimen sequenced in a study of T cell clonotyping in hematopoietic cell transplantation. Documented time point: recipient sample about 28 days before transplant, after cytoreduction. Clones were sequenced by immunoSEQ multiplex PCR, and TCRdb holds only the in-frame ones, with some missing. Of over 45,000 clones listed, approximately 90% were seen once; the top ten hold 5.9%. The material was peripheral blood mononuclear cells, obtained before stem cell transplant. The receptors shown here come from a man aged 55 to 70 with biphenotypic leukemia. Some clones in this sample may be carry-over from other donors' samples.

The chain has TRBV30 and TRBJ1-3, with D possibly being TRBD1 (6 bases). The CDR3 loop spans 15 amino acids. With 2 bases removed from V and 4 bases from J, the gap between germline ends came to 15 bases. Per germline, CDR1 GTSNPN and CDR2 SVGIG (reference sequence). The CDR3 sequence: CAWSMTGNPGNTIYF. The CDR3, as DNA: TGTGCCTGGAGTATGACAGGCAACCCAGGAAACACCATATATTTT.

This clone was recorded once. The CDR3 bases are TGTGCCAGCGGAGTGTGGCTAGCGGGATCCTACGAGCAGTACTTC. Protein: CASGVWLAGSYEQYF. J is TRBJ2-7 and V is TRBV2; 9 bases match TRBD2. Germline V gene data show CDR1 as SNHLY and CDR2 as FYNNEI. J gave up 1 base and V 8 bases, and 9 bases lay outside the gene matches. This CDR3 region has 15 residues.

This chain links TRBV18 with TRBJ1-2; D not resolved. Germline V lookup: CDR1 KGHSH, CDR2 LQKENI. CDR3 size: 12 residues. Trimming took off 4 bases at V and 3 bases at J, with 6 bases between the two ends. The CDR3 nucleotides are TGTGCCAGCTCACACGAGGACTATGGCTACACCTTC. Its protein product is CASSHEDYGYTF.

The gene calls are TRBV19 and TRBJ2-2; D perhaps matches TRBD2 (5 bases). CDR1 and CDR2 from the germline V gene are LNHDA and SQIVND (reference sequence). This CDR3 region has 16 residues. V lost 6 bases, J lost 6 bases, and 20 bases lay in between. CDR3 amino acids: CASSQTSGKSAGELFF. In DNA, the CDR3 is TGTGCCAGTAGCCAAACTTCGGGGAAGAGCGCCGGGGAGCTGTTTTTT.

J is TRBJ2-7 and V is TRBV7-2; 9 bases align to TRBD2. Germline-derived CDR1 and CDR2 are SGHTA and FQGNSA. The V segment lost 2 bases and the J segment 6 bases; nucleotides outside the gene matches: 5. The CDR3 runs 14 residues. The CDR3 coding sequence is TGTGCCAGCAGCTTAAATAGCGGGAGTGGCGAGCAGTACTTC. It encodes CASSLNSGSGEQYF. The entire variable domain, with the rest obtained from reference TRBV7-2 and TRBJ2-7, is as follows: GAGVSQSPSNKVTEKGKDVELRCDPISGHTALYWYRQSLGQGLEFLIYFQGNSAPDKSGLPSDRFSAERTGGSVSTLTIQRTQQEDSAVYLCASSLNSGSGEQYFGPGTRLTVT.

This CDR3 is CASSVAPGQGLNEQYF. The CDR3 DNA is TGTGCCAGCAGCGTAGCCCCGGGACAGGGACTTAACGAGCAGTACTTC. The chain carries TRBV9 and TRBJ2-7; 9 bases align to TRBD1. V lost 0 bases, J lost 5 bases, and 9 bases stayed unmatched. Per germline, CDR1 SGDLS and CDR2 YYNGEE. The CDR3 length is 16 residues.

The V gene is TRBV6-5, the J gene TRBJ2-7; unclear D gene. Trimming pared 6 bases from V and 0 bases from J, leaving 12 bases between. The CDR3 contains 14 residues. Germline CDR1 is MNHEY and CDR2 is SVGAGI. CDR3 sequence (DNA): TGTGCCAGCAGCTCCGTCTCGAGCTCCTACGAGCAGTACTTC. Translating gives CASSSVSSSYEQYF.

The chain carries TRBV6-6 and TRBJ2-7; D call uncertain. Trimming cost V 0 bases and J 12 bases, with 9 bases left between them. The CDR3 extends over 11 amino acids. Germline-derived CDR1 and CDR2 are MNHNY and SVGAGI (reference sequence). The CDR3 coding sequence is TGTGCCAGCAGTTACTCGCGGAGACCGTACTTC. The encoded protein is CASSYSRRPYF.

The genes are TRBV4-2 and TRBJ2-7; D is unresolved. The V end lost 5 bases, the J end lost 2 bases, and 13 bases lay between the germline ends. Germline CDR1 and CDR2: LGHNA and YNFKEQ. This CDR3 spans 14 amino acids. The CDR3 bases are TGTGCCAGCAGCAGATCGACATCTACCTACGAGCAGTACTTC. This encodes CASSRSTSTYEQYF.

The rearrangement links TRBV10-1 to TRBJ2-7, with 8 bases aligning to TRBD1. Germline CDR1 is WNHNN and CDR2 is SYGVQD (reference sequence). Germline trimming cut 9 bases from V and 3 bases from J; bases unmatched to any gene: 7. The CDR3 extends over 13 amino acids. The CDR3 DNA reads TGCGCCAGTGGACAGGGTGGAGACTACGAGCAGTACTTC. Amino acids: CASGQGGDYEQYF.

The chain employs TRBV6-6 and TRBJ1-2; D is unresolved. Trimming left V 4 bases short and J 1 base short, with 7 bases between. The germline CDR1 and CDR2 sequences are MNHNY and SVGAGI (reference sequence). The length of the CDR3 is 13 residues. As DNA, the CDR3 is TGTGCCAGCAGTTCCACAGATAACTATGGCTACACCTTC. Amino acid sequence: CASSSTDNYGYTF.

The rearrangement links TRBV2 to TRBJ2-5; 7 nucleotides align to TRBD2. The V segment lost 10 bases and the J segment 7 bases; nucleotides outside the gene matches: 15. Germline CDR1 SNHLY, CDR2 FYNNEI. The CDR3 totals 14 residues. CDR3 in amino acids: CATRTGLRGVTQYF. The CDR3, as DNA: TGTGCCACAAGGACGGGACTACGTGGGGTGACCCAGTACTTC.

This chain connects TRBV30 to TRBJ2-2; D ambiguous. This CDR3 contains 14 residues. CDR1 GTSNPN and CDR2 SVGIG come from the germline V gene (reference sequence). Trimming took 6 bases from V and 2 from J, leaving 13 bases between them. The CDR3 DNA reads TGTGCCTGCCTGGCGTCCCTAAACACCGGGGAGCTGTTTTTT. Protein sequence: CACLASLNTGELFF.

The gene calls are TRBV5-1 and TRBJ2-7; 11 bases fit TRBD2. CDR1 is SGHRS, CDR2 YFSETQ, per germline. The ends lost 0 bases at V and 6 bases at J; junction bases unmatched: 2. This CDR3 is 14 amino acids long. The CDR3, as DNA: TGCGCCAGCAGCTTGGCCGGGACTAGCGGCGAGCAGTACTTC. Translation gives CASSLAGTSGEQYF.

V usage is TRBV27 and J usage is TRBJ1-5; the D gene is possibly TRBD1 (6 bases). Germline CDR1 and CDR2: MNHEY and SMNVEV (reference sequence). The CDR3 sequence is 15 residues long. With 3 bases removed from V and 7 bases from J, the gap between germline ends came to 16 bases. DNA for the CDR3: TGTGCCAGCAGTTTGCGAGGGGGAGGGCGGCAGCCCCAGCATTTT. Protein: CASSLRGGGRQPQHF.

The chain carries TRBV5-6 and TRBJ2-6; D perhaps matches TRBD2 (6 bases). V lost 1 base to trimming and J lost 0 bases, with 11 bases between them. From germline, CDR1 is SGHDT and CDR2 YYEEEE. The CDR3 length is 17 residues. In nucleotides, the CDR3 is TGTGCCAGCAGCTTGCGTTTGGACTACTCTGGGGCCAACGTCCTGACTTTC. It translates to CASSLRLDYSGANVLTF.

About this clone itself: Other DNA sequences in this sample translate to the same CDR3. This rearrangement joins TRBV20-1 to TRBJ2-5; D uncertain. V gave up 5 bases and J gave up 5 bases, with 9 bases separating them. The CDR3 sequence is 11 residues long. Germline CDR1 is DFQATT and CDR2 is SNEGSKA (reference sequence). CDR3 coding DNA: TGCAGTGCTCCCTTGGCGGAGACCCAGTACTTC. It is translated as CSAPLAETQYF.

This clone was observed once. The CDR3 protein is CASSDRTGNTGELFF. CDR3 bases: TGTGCCAGCAGCGATAGGACAGGGAACACCGGGGAGCTGTTTTTT. The rearrangement joins TRBV7-2 to TRBJ2-2; TRBD1 matches 7 bases. Germline values: CDR1 SGHTA, CDR2 FQGNSA. This CDR3 is 15 amino acids long. Unmatched junction bases numbered 4, after V lost 5 bases and J lost 1 base.

The chain recombines TRBV7-9 with TRBJ2-1; no definite D call. The CDR3 has 12 amino acids. V lost 0 bases and J lost 15, with 12 bases in between. Germline loops: CDR1 SEHNR, CDR2 FQNEAQ (reference sequence). The CDR3 bases are TGTGCCAGCAGCTTAGCCCCCCCGAATATGTTCTTC. Translation gives CASSLAPPNMFF.

The chain couples TRBV29-1 to TRBJ2-5, with 7 bases fitting TRBD1. This CDR3 comprises 11 residues. The V segment lost 3 bases and the J segment 10 bases; nucleotides outside the gene matches: 5. Germline loops: CDR1 SQVTM, CDR2 ANQGSEA. CDR3 DNA: TGCAGCGTTGAGGGGACAGAGGTCCAGTACTTC. Its protein is CSVEGTEVQYF. The whole variable domain, remainder taken from reference TRBV29-1 and TRBJ2-5, is SAVISQKPSRDICQRGTSLTIQCQVDSQVTMMFWYRQQPGQSLTLIATANQGSEATYESGFVIDKFPISRPNLTFSTLTVSNMSPEDSSIYLCSVEGTEVQYFGPGTRLLVL.

V gene TRBV11-2 combines with J gene TRBJ2-5, with TRBD1 matching over 12 bases. The J call is uncertain, as TRBJ2-7 better fits the DNA end. The CDR3 spans 15 residues. Germline CDR1 is SGHAT and CDR2 is FQNNGV. The CDR3 reads CASSLGGTGGDEQYF. CDR3 nucleotides: TGTGCCAGCAGCTTAGGGGGGACAGGGGGCGACGAGCAGTACTTC.

The CDR3 spells CASSEFRYTF. Here the CDR3 DNA reads TGTGCCAGCAGTGAATTCCGCTACACCTTC. V and J are TRBV6-1 and TRBJ1-2; unclear D gene. The V and J ends lost 2 bases and 9 bases respectively, with 4 bases between them. The CDR3 totals 10 residues. The germline V gene encodes CDR1 MNHNS and CDR2 SASEGT.

V usage is TRBV5-1 and J usage is TRBJ2-1, with D hard to call. Trimming took off 3 bases at V and 7 bases at J, with 11 bases between the two ends. This CDR3 contains 13 residues. CDR1 is SGHRS, CDR2 YFSETQ, per germline. CDR3 sequence (DNA): TGCGCCAGCAGCTCGGTAGACGTGAATGAGCAGTTCTTC. Translation gives CASSSVDVNEQFF.

By proportion, this clone is medium-sized (0.01 to 0.1%). The chain recombines TRBV6-1 with TRBJ2-7, with D unresolved. Germline lookup yields CDR1 MNHNS and CDR2 SASEGT. Trimming stripped 1 base from V and 3 bases from J, with 4 bases between. The CDR3 covers 12 residues. CDR3 sequence reads: CASSEVYYEQYF. The CDR3 bases are TGTGCCAGCAGTGAAGTCTACTACGAGCAGTACTTC.

J is TRBJ2-5 and V is TRBV30, with a possible D match to TRBD2 (6 bases). This CDR3 is 13 amino acids long. Trimming took 2 bases from V and 4 from J, leaving 11 bases between them. From germline, CDR1 is GTSNPN and CDR2 SVGIG (reference sequence). In DNA, the CDR3 is TGTGCCTGGAGTCGCGGGGCAGGAGAGACCCAGTACTTC. Translated: CAWSRGAGETQYF.

The gene calls are TRBV29-1 and TRBJ2-2; D is unclear. Germline V CDR1 and CDR2: SQVTM, ANQGSEA. Trimming left V 7 bases short and J 8 bases short, with 11 bases between. This CDR3 is 11 amino acids long. The CDR3 loop is CSARVGGELFF. The CDR3, as DNA: TGCAGCGCCCGGGTAGGGGGGGAGCTGTTTTTT.